This paragraph reports one TCR beta chain. Its antigen is still unknown. CDR3 length equals 12 residues. In germline, CDR1 is MNHNS, CDR2 SASEGT. The V end lost 0 bases, the J end lost 4 bases, and 3 bases lay between the germline ends. This sample was taken from a study of STAT5B mutations in CD4+ large granular lymphocyte leukemia. General study points: 8/27 top patient clones versus 2/35 control clones were TRBV06-family.

Here immunoSEQ multiplex PCR was the method, and the copy in TCRdb shows in-frame clones only, minus some. This table has about 33,000 clones, 74% appearing once. This TCR came from a human donor in good health. V is TRBV6-1 and J is TRBJ2-5; the D is unclear. The sample taken for sequencing was CD4+ T cells from blood buffy coats. The CDR3 bases are TGTGCCAGCAGTGAAGCGGGAGAGACCCAGTACTTC. This sequence encodes CASSEAGETQYF.